This TCR beta chain appears in the sequencing data of a study of T cells in Graves' hyperthyroidism and ophthalmopathy (dated by TCRdb to between 2018 and 2021). Regarding the study in general: Peripheral blood was sampled at the time of initial diagnosis, prior to any treatment. A discovery cohort of 95 to 100 patients, approximately 45 with Graves' ophthalmopathy and approximately 55 with stable Graves' hyperthyroidism, was used to find distinguishing TCR V-J signatures. Whether ophthalmopathy could be predicted prospectively was tested in an independent validation cohort made up of 18 hyperthyroidism patients plus 17 patients who later progressed to ophthalmopathy. The 100 discovery patients were randomly split 7:3 into training and test sets. Thyroid tissue and blood T-cell repertoires from about six Graves' hyperthyroidism patients were also compared in the study. Once sampling was done, hyperthyroidism patients were given methimazole at a starting dose of 30 mg daily, whereas ophthalmopathy patients were given high-dose intravenous methylprednisolone. The paper describes TCR Vbeta CDR3 sequencing of 130 to 150 peripheral blood samples, made up of 43 ophthalmopathy patients, some 80 hyperthyroidism patients and 17 progressor patients. Broader findings and caveats from the paper: In cross-validation, a model built on a 13 V-J signature told ophthalmopathy apart from stable hyperthyroidism with 87.88% sensitivity and about 81% specificity, and in testing the same model reached 80%/75%. Sample size was not statistically predetermined, and blinding of investigators to group allocation was not performed. In validation, the model predicted progression to ophthalmopathy with roughly 70% sensitivity and approximately 72% specificity, a median of around six months before onset. Blood samples also contained most of the expanded thyroid clonotypes (frequency above 0.001), which suggests that blood repertoires may reflect thyroid immune responses.

Hyperthyroidism patients were newly diagnosed, had a disease duration of under 2 months, and were aged 18 to 65 years. The study excluded patients with uncontrolled infections, other autoimmune diseases, pregnancy or lactation. Diagnoses were based on clinical symptoms, serum thyroxine and TRAb, thyroid ultrasound and orbital computed tomography. Blood from progressor patients was drawn when they were first diagnosed with hyperthyroidism, before any ophthalmopathy symptoms appeared. Ficoll-Paque density gradient centrifugation was used to isolate PBMCs from 10 ml of fresh peripheral blood. Progressor patients were first diagnosed with Graves' hyperthyroidism and then developed ophthalmopathy during follow-up. Trizol reagent was used to extract total RNA, and RNA quality was then checked on an Agilent 2100 Bioanalyzer. Looking up the germline V gene yields CDR1 LGHNA and CDR2 YNFKEQ. Trimming leaves V shorter by 2 bases and J shorter by 2 bases, with the junction holding 4 bases beyond the gene matches. Spanning cysteine to phenylalanine, the CDR3 consists of 15 amino acids. Just the 45-base CDR3 DNA is kept, in frame starting at base 1.

In its sample, this clonotype was seen a few times. Its antigen is currently not known. No per-base quality is available; no much larger clone lies one base away. The TCR beta CDR3 regions were amplified from RNA transcripts. For the first round of RT-PCR on the TCR CDR3, the HTBI primer set was used together with the Qiagen OneStep RT-PCR kit. The libraries were constructed in a second round of multiplex PCR and then size-selected and purified. The libraries were sequenced on an Illumina HiSeq2000 using paired-end 100 bp reads. In the paper's pipeline: Raw data were processed with SOAPnuke, discarding reads with adapters, uncalled bases, mean Phred below 15, or no exact constant-primer or identifier match. COPE v1.2.5 was used to merge high-quality paired reads, and clonotypes were defined as unique nucleotide sequences. MiTCR v1.1 was used to align the clonotypes against IMGT TRBV, TRBD and TRBJ reference segments. Only V-J combinations with frequency above 0.0001, covering roughly 99% of repertoires, were analysed. The TCS score was defined as the ratio of F50 (clonal expansion) to E x V (chaos), calculated using BLOSUM62-based TCRdist between CDR3 peptides within each V-J. Welch's t-statistics and random forest reduced just over 500 V-J features to 13, which were used in a naive Bayes classifier (R e1071). The public sequencing data were trimmed at Q25 with fastp and processed into clonotypes with MiXCR by TCRdb, which kept only in-frame beta chains. Rows are combined by CDR3 protein, so each entry shows the most common genes and DNA. Here the V and J calls rest on TCRdb's processing, not on the authors' analysis. Counted in this sample were about 720,000 distinct CDR3 sequences; around 20% of them appeared once. The ten largest account for over 15% of the sample.

The sequence was obtained from a woman in her forties or fifties with Graves' hyperthyroidism that later progressed to Graves' ophthalmopathy. The sequence joins TRBV4-2 to TRBJ2-7; TRBD1 aligns with 9 central bases. The sample comprised blood. The DNA reads as follows: TGTGCCAGCAGCCAAAGGACAGGGGTCACCTACGAGCAGTACTTC. This sequence encodes CASSQRTGVTYEQYF.